The present entry profiles one T cell receptor beta chain with its context. Antigen unknown. The library came from three nested PCR rounds adapted from ARM-PCR protocols. In TCRdb, the multiplex PCR reads were re-called with MiXCR into one record per CDR3 protein. Here the sample spans approximately 120,000 distinct CDR3 sequences, 75% being singletons. The sample comes from a study of tumor and adjacent non-tumor tissue in lung cancer. Overall study results and limits: Tumor TCR diversity, when higher, was linked to shorter survival.

No cell sorting was done before RNA was extracted from the tissue. This clonotype was obtained from a woman aged 55-70 years with non-small cell lung cancer. The sequenced sample consisted of lung tumor tissue.

DNA of the CDR3: TGTGCCAGCTCACACGGCGTAGAGACCCAGTACTTC. It encodes CASSHGVETQYF. The chain recombines TRBV18 with TRBJ2-5, with D hard to call. The CDR3 spans 12 residues. Per the germline V gene, CDR1 is KGHSH and CDR2 is LQKENI. V was pared by 4 bases and J by 4 bases, with 7 bases between.